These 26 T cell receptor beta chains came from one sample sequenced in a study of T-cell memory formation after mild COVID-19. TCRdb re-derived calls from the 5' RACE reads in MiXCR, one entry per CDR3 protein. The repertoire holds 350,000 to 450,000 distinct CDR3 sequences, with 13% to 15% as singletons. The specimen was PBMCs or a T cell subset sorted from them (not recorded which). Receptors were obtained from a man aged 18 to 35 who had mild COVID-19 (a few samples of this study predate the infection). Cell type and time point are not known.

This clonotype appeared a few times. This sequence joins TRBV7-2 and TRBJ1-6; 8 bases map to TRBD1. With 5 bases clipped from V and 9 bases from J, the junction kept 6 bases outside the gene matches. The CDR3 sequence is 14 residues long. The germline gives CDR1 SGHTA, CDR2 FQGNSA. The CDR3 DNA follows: TGTGCCAGCAGCCGAGGACAGGGCGTTTCACCCCTCCACTTT. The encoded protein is CASSRGQGVSPLHF.

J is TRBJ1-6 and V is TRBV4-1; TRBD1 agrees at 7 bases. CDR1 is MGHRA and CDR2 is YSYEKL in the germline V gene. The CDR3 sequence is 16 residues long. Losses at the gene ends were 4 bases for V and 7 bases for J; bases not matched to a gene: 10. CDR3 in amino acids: CASSLRTGRVNSPLHF. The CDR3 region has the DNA TGCGCCAGCAGCCTGAGGACAGGACGGGTGAATTCACCCCTCCACTTT.

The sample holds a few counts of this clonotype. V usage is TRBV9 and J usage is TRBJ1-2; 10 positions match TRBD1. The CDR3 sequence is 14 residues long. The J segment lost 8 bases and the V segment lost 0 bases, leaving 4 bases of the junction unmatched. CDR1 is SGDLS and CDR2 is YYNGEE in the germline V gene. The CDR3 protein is CASSVGGQGFGYTF. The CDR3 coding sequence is TGTGCCAGCAGCGTAGGGGGACAGGGGTTCGGCTACACCTTC.

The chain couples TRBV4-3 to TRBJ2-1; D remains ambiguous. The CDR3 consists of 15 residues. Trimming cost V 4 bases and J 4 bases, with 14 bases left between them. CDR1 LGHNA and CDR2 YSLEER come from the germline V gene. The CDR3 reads CASSPSNSLYNEQFF. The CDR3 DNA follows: TGCGCCAGCAGCCCCTCTAATAGTCTTTACAATGAGCAGTTCTTC.

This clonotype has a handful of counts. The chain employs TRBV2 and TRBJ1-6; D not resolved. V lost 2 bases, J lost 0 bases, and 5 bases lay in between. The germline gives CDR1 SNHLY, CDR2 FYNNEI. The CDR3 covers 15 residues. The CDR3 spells CASSEFLSYNSPLHF. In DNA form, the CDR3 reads TGTGCCAGCAGTGAATTTCTCTCCTATAATTCACCCCTCCACTTT.

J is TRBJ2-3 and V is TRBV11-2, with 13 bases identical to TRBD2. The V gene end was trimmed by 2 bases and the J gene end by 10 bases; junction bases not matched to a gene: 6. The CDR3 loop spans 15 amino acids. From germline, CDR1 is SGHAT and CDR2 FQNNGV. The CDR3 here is CASSLRLAGGWAQYF. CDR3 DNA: TGTGCCAGCAGCTTAAGACTAGCGGGGGGTTGGGCGCAGTATTTT.

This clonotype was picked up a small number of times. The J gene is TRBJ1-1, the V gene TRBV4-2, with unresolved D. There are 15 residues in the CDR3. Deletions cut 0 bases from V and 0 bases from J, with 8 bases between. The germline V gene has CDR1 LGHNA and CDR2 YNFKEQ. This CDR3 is CASSQEAPMNTEAFF. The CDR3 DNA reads TGTGCCAGCAGCCAAGAGGCTCCCATGAACACTGAAGCTTTCTTT.

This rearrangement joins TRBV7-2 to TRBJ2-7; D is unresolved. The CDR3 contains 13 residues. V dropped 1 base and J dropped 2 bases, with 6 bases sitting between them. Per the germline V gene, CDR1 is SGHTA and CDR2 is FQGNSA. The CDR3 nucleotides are TGTGCCAGCAGCTTAGAATTACCCTACGAGCAGTACGTC. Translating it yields CASSLELPYEQYV.

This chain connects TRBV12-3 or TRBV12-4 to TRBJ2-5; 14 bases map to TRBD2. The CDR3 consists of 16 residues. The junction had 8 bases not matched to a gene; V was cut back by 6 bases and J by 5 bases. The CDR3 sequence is CASRSGTSGRGETQYF. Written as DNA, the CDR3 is TGTGCCAGCAGGTCCGGGACTAGCGGGAGAGGGGAGACCCAGTACTTC.

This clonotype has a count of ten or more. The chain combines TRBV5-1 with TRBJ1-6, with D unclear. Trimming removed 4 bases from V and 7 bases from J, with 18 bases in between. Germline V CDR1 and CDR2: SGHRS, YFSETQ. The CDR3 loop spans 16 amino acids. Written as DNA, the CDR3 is TGCGCCAGCAGCCAAACCCCCGGAGCTATCAATTCACCCCTCCACTTT. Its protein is CASSQTPGAINSPLHF.

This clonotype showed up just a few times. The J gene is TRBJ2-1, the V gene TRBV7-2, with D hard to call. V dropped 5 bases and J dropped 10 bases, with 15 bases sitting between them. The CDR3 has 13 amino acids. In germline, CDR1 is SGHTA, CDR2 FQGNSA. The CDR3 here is CASSNQPGREQFF. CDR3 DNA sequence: TGTGCCAGCAGCAACCAGCCGGGTAGGGAGCAGTTCTTC.

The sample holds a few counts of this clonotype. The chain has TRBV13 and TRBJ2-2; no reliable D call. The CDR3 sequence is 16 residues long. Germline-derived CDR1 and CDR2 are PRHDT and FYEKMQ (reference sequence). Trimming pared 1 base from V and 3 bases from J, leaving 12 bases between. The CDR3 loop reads CASSLASIEDTGELFF. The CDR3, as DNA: TGTGCCAGCAGCTTAGCCTCCATAGAGGACACCGGGGAGCTGTTTTTT.

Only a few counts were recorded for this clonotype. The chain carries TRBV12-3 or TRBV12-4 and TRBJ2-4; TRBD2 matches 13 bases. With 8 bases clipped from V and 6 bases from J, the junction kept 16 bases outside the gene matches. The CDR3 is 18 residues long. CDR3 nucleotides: TGTGCCAGCCCAGACTCAAACACTAGCGGGGGGGTCCTAAACATTCAGTACTTC. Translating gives CASPDSNTSGGVLNIQYF.

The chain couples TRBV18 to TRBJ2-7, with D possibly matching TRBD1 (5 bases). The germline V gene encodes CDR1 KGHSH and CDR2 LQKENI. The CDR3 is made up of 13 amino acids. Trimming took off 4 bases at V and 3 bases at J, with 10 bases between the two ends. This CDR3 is CASSQGRVYEQYV. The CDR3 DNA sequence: TGTGCCAGCTCACAGGGCAGGGTCTACGAGCAGTACGTC.

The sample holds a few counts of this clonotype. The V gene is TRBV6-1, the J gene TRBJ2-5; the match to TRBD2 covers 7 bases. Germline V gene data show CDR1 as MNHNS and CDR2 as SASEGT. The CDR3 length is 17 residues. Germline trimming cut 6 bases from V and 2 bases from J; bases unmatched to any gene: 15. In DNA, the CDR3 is TGTGCCAGCAGAATAGGAATCCTGCGCGGGGGTCAAGAGACCCAGTACTTC. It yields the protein CASRIGILRGGQETQYF.

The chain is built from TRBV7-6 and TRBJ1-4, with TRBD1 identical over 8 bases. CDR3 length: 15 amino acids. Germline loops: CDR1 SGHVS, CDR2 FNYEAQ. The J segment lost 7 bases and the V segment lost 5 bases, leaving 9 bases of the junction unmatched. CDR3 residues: CASSTRTGLGEKLFF. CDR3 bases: TGTGCCAGCAGCACTCGGACAGGGTTGGGTGAAAAACTGTTTTTT.

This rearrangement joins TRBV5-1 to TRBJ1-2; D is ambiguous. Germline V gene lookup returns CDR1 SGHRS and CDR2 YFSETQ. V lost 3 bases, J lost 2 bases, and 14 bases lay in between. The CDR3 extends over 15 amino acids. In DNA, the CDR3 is TGCGCCAGCAGCTCCATCACCGACGGCAACTATGGCTACACCTTC. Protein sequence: CASSSITDGNYGYTF.

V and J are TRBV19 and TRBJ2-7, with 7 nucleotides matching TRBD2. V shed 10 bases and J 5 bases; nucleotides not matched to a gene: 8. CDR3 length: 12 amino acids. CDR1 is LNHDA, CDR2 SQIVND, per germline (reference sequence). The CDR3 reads CATREGSDEQYF. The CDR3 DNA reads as TGTGCCACCAGGGAGGGGTCGGACGAGCAGTACTTC.

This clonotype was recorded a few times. The CDR3 loop is CASSQGGIAKNIQYF. CDR3 nucleotide sequence: TGTGCCAGCAGCCAGGGGGGAATAGCCAAAAACATTCAGTACTTC. This chain links TRBV5-6 with TRBJ2-4; D is possibly TRBD1 (7 bases). The CDR3 runs 15 residues. V was clipped by 4 bases and J by 0 bases, with 11 bases between them. CDR1 SGHDT and CDR2 YYEEEE come from the germline V gene. Complete variable domain (other parts from reference TRBV5-6 and TRBJ2-4): DAGVTQSPTHLIKTRGQQVTLRCSPKSGHDTVSWYQQALGQGPQFIFQYYEEEERQRGNFPDRFSGHQFPNYSSELNVNALLLGDSALYLCASSQGGIAKNIQYFGAGTRLSVL.

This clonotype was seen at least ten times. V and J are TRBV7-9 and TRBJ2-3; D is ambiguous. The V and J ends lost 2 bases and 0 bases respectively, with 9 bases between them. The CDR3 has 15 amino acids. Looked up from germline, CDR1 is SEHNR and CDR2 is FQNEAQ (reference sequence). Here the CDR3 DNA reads TGTGCCAGCAGCTTATACGGTGATAGCACAGATACGCAGTATTTT. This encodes CASSLYGDSTDTQYF.

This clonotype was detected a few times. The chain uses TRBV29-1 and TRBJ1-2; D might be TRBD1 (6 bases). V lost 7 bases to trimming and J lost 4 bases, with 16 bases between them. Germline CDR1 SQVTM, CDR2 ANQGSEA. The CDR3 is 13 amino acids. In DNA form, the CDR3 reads TGCAGCGCCCGTCTGGGACATTTCTATGGCTACACCTTC. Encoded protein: CSARLGHFYGYTF.

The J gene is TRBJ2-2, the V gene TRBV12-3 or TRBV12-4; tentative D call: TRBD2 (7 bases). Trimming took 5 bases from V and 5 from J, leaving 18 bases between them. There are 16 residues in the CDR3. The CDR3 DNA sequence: TGTGCCAGCAGTCCCCCCGAGGGGGGGTCGACCGGGGAGCTGTTTTTT. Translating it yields CASSPPEGGSTGELFF.

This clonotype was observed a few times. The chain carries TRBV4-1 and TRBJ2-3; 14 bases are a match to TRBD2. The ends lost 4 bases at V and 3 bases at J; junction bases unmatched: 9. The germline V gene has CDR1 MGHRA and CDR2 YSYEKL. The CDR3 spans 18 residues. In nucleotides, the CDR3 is TGCGCCAGCAGCCCAAGACTAGCGGGGGGGCCTGGGACAGATACGCAGTATTTT. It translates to CASSPRLAGGPGTDTQYF.

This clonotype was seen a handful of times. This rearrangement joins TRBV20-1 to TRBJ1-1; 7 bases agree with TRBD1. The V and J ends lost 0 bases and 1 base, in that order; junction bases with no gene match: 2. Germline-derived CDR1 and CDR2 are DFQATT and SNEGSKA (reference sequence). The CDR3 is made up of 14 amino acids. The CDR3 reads CSARDRQGNTEAFF. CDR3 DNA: TGCAGTGCTAGAGATAGACAGGGGAACACTGAAGCTTTCTTT.

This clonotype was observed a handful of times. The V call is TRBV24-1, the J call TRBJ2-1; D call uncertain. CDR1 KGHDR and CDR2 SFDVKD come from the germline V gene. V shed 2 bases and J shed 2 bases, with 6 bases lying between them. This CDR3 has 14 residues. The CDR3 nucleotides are TGTGCCACCAGTGATTCAGGCCCCTACAATGAGCAGTTCTTC. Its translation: CATSDSGPYNEQFF.

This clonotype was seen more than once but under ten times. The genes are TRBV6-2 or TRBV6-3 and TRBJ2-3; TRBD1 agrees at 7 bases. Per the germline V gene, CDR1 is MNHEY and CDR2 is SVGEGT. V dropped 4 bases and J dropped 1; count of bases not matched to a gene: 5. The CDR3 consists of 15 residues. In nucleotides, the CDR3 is TGTGCCAGCAGTTCAAGACAGGGTCGCACAGATACGCAGTATTTT. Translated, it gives CASSSRQGRTDTQYF.